The rows below give T cell receptor beta chains drawn from one sample of a study of regulatory T cells in long-lasting Graves disease. TCRdb re-derived calls from the multiplex PCR reads in MiXCR, one entry per CDR3 protein. Of some 330,000 distinct CDR3 sequences in the sample, more than 20% were seen once. The specimen comprised peripheral blood mononuclear cells (PBMCs), sampled when the disease was refractory, from a patient treated with antithyroid drugs. The receptors derive from a woman between 40 and 50 years old with Graves disease. Both conserved end residues are trimmed from each CDR3. Each record gives: V gene, J gene, D gene, CDR3 length, CDR3 protein. A D gene is named only where the DNA matches it firmly.

V: TRBV6-5; J: TRBJ2-3; D: -; length: 13; CDR3: ASSYVEGWTDTQY
V: TRBV28; J: TRBJ2-1; D: TRBD2; length: 14; CDR3: ASSSSSGEAYNEQF
V: TRBV7-2; J: TRBJ1-3; D: -; length: 12; CDR3: ASSADLGGNTIY
V: TRBV2; J: TRBJ1-1; D: -; length: 11; CDR3: ASSEPRGTEAF
V: TRBV12-5; J: TRBJ1-1; D: TRBD1; length: 15; CDR3: ASSLGGGTGPATEAF
V: TRBV11-2; J: TRBJ2-4; D: -; length: 11; CDR3: ASSRGLGNIQY
V: TRBV13; J: TRBJ2-7; D: -; length: 13; CDR3: ASSLAATATYEQY
V: TRBV28; J: TRBJ1-3; D: -; length: 12; CDR3: ASSPDNRGNTIY
V: TRBV7-9; J: TRBJ2-3; D: -; length: 10; CDR3: ASTPGTDTQY
V: TRBV3-1; J: TRBJ1-1; D: -; length: 10; CDR3: ASSQGGTEAF
V: TRBV27; J: TRBJ1-3; D: TRBD1; length: 14; CDR3: ASGERETGKGNTIY
V: TRBV28; J: TRBJ2-1; D: TRBD2; length: 12; CDR3: ASRTSGLYNEQF
V: TRBV28; J: TRBJ2-7; D: -; length: 17; CDR3: ASSSIRVAGLRDSYEQY
V: TRBV5-1; J: TRBJ1-4; D: -; length: 12; CDR3: ASSLGPTEEKLF
V: TRBV5-1; J: TRBJ2-5; D: -; length: 12; CDR3: ASSLDAALRTQY
V: TRBV28; J: TRBJ1-5; D: -; length: 14; CDR3: ASSRNQRRSNQPQH
V: TRBV9; J: TRBJ1-5; D: -; length: 15; CDR3: ASSVGSGPDSNQPQH
V: TRBV12-3/TRBV12-4; J: TRBJ1-1; D: -; length: 11; CDR3: ASTLTLNTEAF
V: TRBV28; J: TRBJ2-7; D: TRBD1; length: 14; CDR3: AISGPGTGNDYEQY
V: TRBV29-1; J: TRBJ2-7; D: -; length: 13; CDR3: SVILGRGPSYEQY
V: TRBV12-3/TRBV12-4; J: TRBJ1-1; D: -; length: 12; CDR3: ASTPAGMNTEAF
V: TRBV7-8; J: TRBJ1-2; D: -; length: 12; CDR3: ASSFPGAIYGYT
V: TRBV11-2; J: TRBJ2-7; D: -; length: 12; CDR3: ASSLGVGVYEQY
V: TRBV18; J: TRBJ1-1; D: TRBD1; length: 12; CDR3: ASSPFDRGPEAF
V: TRBV6-1; J: TRBJ2-7; D: TRBD1; length: 12; CDR3: ASSKGQTSYEQY
V: TRBV28; J: TRBJ2-2; D: -; length: 12; CDR3: ASSLGTPPGELF
V: TRBV28; J: TRBJ1-2; D: -; length: 12; CDR3: ASSLPLPGGGYT
V: TRBV28; J: TRBJ1-5; D: TRBD1; length: 13; CDR3: ASSFYGQVNQPQH
V: TRBV7-3; J: TRBJ2-5; D: TRBD1; length: 12; CDR3: ASSPNRGGETQC
V: TRBV2; J: TRBJ2-2; D: -; length: 13; CDR3: ASSEAPGDGGELF
V: TRBV6-5; J: TRBJ1-5; D: -; length: 10; CDR3: ASSYPRETQH
V: TRBV11-1; J: TRBJ2-2; D: -; length: 14; CDR3: ASSFTQTGNTGELF
V: TRBV7-9; J: TRBJ2-7; D: TRBD1; length: 15; CDR3: ASSLDRGPELPYEQY
V: TRBV12-3/TRBV12-4; J: TRBJ2-7; D: TRBD2; length: 13; CDR3: ASSLGGRVSYEQY
V: TRBV2; J: TRBJ1-1; D: -; length: 11; CDR3: ASIPGQNTEAF
V: TRBV29-1; J: TRBJ2-2; D: TRBD2; length: 12; CDR3: SVVVAGDIGELF
V: TRBV6-2/TRBV6-3; J: TRBJ2-1; D: -; length: 10; CDR3: ASVIMGYEQF